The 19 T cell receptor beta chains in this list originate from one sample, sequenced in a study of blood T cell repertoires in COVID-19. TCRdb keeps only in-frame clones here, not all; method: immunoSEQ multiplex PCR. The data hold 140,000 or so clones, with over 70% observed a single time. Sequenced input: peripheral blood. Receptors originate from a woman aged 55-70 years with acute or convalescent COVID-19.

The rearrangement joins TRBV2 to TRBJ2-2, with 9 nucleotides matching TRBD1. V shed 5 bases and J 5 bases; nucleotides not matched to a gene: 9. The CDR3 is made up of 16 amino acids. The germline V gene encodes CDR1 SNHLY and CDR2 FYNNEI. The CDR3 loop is CASSSDRGVNTGELFF. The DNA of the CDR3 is TGTGCCAGCAGTTCCGACAGGGGGGTAAATACCGGGGAGCTGTTTTTT. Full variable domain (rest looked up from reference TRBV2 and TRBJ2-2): EPEVTQTPSHQVTQMGQEVILRCVPISNHLYFYWYRQILGQKVEFLVSFYNNEISEKSEIFDDQFSVERPDGSNFTLKIRSTKLEDSAMYFCASSSDRGVNTGELFFGEGSRLTVL.

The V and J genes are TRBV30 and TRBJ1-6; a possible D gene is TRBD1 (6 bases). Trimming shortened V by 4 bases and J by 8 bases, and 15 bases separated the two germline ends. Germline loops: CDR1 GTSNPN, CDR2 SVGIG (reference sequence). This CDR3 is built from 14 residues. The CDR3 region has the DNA TGTGCCTGGACCTTCGACAGGTGGGATTCACCCCTCCACTTT. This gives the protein CAWTFDRWDSPLHF.

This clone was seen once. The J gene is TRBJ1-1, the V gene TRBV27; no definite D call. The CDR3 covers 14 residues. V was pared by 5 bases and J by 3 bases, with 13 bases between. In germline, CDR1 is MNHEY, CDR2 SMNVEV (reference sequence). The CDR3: CASSRKIEDTEAFF. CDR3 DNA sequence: TGTGCCAGCAGTCGTAAGATAGAGGACACTGAAGCTTTCTTT.

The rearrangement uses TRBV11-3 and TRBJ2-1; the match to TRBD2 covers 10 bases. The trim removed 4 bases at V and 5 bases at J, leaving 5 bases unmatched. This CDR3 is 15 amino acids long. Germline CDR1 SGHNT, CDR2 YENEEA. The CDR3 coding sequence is TGTGCCAGCAGCTGGAGCGGGAGGGCCGACAATGAGCAGTTCTTC. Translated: CASSWSGRADNEQFF.

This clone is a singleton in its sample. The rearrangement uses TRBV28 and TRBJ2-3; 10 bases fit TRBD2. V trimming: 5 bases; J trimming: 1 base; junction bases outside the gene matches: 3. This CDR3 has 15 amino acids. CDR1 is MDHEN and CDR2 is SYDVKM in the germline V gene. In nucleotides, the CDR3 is TGTGCCAGCAGTAAACTAGCGGGACGCACAGATACGCAGTATTTT. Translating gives CASSKLAGRTDTQYF.

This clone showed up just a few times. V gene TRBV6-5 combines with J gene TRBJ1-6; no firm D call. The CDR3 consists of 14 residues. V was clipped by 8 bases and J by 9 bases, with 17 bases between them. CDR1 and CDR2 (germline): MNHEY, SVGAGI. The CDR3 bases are TGTGCCAGCGCCCCCGGGGAGGAGCGTTCACCCCTCCACTTT. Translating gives CASAPGEERSPLHF.

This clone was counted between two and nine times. The CDR3 nucleotides read TGTGCCAGCAGTTTTGACAGGGCTCTTGATCAGCCCCAGCATTTT. Translated: CASSFDRALDQPQHF. The gene calls are TRBV28 and TRBJ1-5; 7 positions match TRBD1. Germline CDR1 MDHEN, CDR2 SYDVKM. CDR3 length equals 15 residues. V lost 3 bases, J lost 5 bases, and 7 bases stayed unmatched. Together with reference TRBV28 and TRBJ1-5, the CDR3 gives the full variable domain: DVKVTQSSRYLVKRTGEKVFLECVQDMDHENMFWYRQDPGLGLRLIYFSYDVKMKEKGDIPEGYSVSREKKERFSLILESASTNQTSMYLCASSFDRALDQPQHFGDGTRLSIL.

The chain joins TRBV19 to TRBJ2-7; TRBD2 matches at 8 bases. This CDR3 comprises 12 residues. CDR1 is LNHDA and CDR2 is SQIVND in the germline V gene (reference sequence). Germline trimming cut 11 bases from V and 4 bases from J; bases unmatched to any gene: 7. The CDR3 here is CASSGSLYEQYF. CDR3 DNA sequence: TGTGCCTCGAGCGGGAGTTTGTACGAGCAGTACTTC. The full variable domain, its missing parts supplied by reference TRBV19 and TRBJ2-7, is DGGITQSPKYLFRKEGQNVTLSCEQNLNHDAMYWYRQDPGQGLRLIYYSQIVNDFQKGDIAEGYSVSREKKESFPLTVTSAQKNPTAFYLCASSGSLYEQYFGPGTRLTVT.

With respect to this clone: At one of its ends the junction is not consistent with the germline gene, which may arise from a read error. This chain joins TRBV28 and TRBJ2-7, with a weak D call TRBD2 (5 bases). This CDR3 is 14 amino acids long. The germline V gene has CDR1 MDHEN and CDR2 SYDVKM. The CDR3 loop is CASREDRLRVGFRF. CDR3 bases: TGTGCCAGCAGAGAGGATAGGTTGAGGGTTGGGTTCCGGTTC.

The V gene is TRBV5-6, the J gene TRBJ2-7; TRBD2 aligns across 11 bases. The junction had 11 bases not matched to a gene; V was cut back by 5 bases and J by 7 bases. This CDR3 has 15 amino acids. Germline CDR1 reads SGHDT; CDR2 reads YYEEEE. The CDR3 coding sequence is TGTGCCAGCAGTCCAGTAGGACTAGCGGGTAGGGAGCAGTACTTC. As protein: CASSPVGLAGREQYF.

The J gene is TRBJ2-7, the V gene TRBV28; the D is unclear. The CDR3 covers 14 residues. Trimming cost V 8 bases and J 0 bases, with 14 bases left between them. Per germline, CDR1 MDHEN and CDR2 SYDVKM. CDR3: CASALTEISYEQYF. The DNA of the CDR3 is TGTGCCAGCGCGCTTACAGAAATCTCCTACGAGCAGTACTTC. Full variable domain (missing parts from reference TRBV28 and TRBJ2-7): DVKVTQSSRYLVKRTGEKVFLECVQDMDHENMFWYRQDPGLGLRLIYFSYDVKMKEKGDIPEGYSVSREKKERFSLILESASTNQTSMYLCASALTEISYEQYFGPGTRLTVT.

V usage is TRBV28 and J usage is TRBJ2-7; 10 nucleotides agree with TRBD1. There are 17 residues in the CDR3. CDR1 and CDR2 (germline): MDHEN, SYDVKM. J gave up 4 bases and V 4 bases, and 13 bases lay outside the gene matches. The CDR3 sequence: CASSSLRGQGRYYEQYF. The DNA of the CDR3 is TGTGCCAGCAGTTCACTCCGGGGACAGGGGAGGTATTACGAGCAGTACTTC.

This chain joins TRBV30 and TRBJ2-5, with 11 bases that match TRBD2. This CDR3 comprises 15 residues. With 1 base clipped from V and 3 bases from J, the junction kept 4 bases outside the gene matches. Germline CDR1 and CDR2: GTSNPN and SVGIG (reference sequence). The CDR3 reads CAWSDGLAGKETQYF. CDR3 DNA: TGTGCCTGGAGTGACGGACTAGCGGGCAAAGAGACCCAGTACTTC.

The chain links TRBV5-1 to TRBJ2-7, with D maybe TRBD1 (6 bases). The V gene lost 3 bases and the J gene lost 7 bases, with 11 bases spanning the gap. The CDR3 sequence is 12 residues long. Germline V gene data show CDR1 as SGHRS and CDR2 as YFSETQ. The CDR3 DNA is TGCGCCAGCAGCTACCCCCAGGGGGAGCAGTACTTC. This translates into CASSYPQGEQYF.

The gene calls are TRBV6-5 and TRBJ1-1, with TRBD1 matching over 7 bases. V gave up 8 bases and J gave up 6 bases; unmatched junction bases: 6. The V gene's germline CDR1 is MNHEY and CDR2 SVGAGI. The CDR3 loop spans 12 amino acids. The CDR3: CASHRGSSEAFF. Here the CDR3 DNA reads TGTGCCAGCCACAGGGGATCGTCTGAAGCTTTCTTT.

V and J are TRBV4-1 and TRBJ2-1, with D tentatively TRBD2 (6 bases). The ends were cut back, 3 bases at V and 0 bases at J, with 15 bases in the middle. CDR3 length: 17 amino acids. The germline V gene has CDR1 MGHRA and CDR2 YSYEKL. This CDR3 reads CASSHGGLTSSYNEQFF. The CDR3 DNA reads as TGCGCCAGCAGCCATGGAGGACTGACTAGCTCCTACAATGAGCAGTTCTTC.

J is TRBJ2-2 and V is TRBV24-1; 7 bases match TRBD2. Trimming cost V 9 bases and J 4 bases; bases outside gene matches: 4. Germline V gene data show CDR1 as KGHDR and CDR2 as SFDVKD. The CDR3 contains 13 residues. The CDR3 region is CATRGGGTGELFF. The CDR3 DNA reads TGTGCCACCCGGGGCGGGGGCACCGGGGAGCTGTTTTTT.

The chain's CDR3 is CASSIGRGQDQPQHF. CDR3 sequence (DNA): TGTGCCAGTAGTATAGGGAGGGGGCAAGATCAGCCCCAGCATTTT. The chain carries TRBV19 and TRBJ1-5; 7 positions match TRBD1. CDR3 length: 15 amino acids. Per the germline V gene, CDR1 is LNHDA and CDR2 is SQIVND (reference sequence). Losses at the gene ends were 1 base for V and 5 bases for J; bases not matched to a gene: 5. The entire variable domain, with the rest obtained from reference TRBV19 and TRBJ1-5, is as follows: DGGITQSPKYLFRKEGQNVTLSCEQNLNHDAMYWYRQDPGQGLRLIYYSQIVNDFQKGDIAEGYSVSREKKESFPLTVTSAQKNPTAFYLCASSIGRGQDQPQHFGDGTRLSIL.

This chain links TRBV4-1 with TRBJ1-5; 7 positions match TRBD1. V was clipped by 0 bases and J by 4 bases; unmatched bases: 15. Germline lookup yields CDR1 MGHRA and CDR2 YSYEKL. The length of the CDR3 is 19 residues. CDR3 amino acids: CASSQEWGGTVLANQPQHF. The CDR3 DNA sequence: TGCGCCAGCAGCCAAGAATGGGGCGGGACAGTACTGGCGAATCAGCCCCAGCATTTT.